This TCR beta chain comes out of a study of beta chain features in type 1 diabetes. The study, taken as a whole, reports: Researchers report that Type 1 diabetes patients had moderately but significantly shorter TCRB CDR3s across all four CD4+ subsets.

The CDR3 has 12 residues. Germline CDR1 is GTSNPN and CDR2 is SVGIG (reference sequence). V was shortened by 4 bases and J by 4 bases, with 10 bases between the two germline ends. This clone was seen a few times. Its specificity is unknown. Since all of the isolated RNA was reverse transcribed, expressed TCRB transcripts were what got sequenced. Assay used: immunoSEQ multiplex PCR; TCRdb lists only in-frame clones, some missing. The sample has about 230,000 clones; 16% are singletons. The sample consisted of naive CD4+ T cells from blood. The chain carries TRBV30 and TRBJ1-1, with D perhaps matching TRBD1 (5 bases). The receptor's source is a man aged 25-45 years with type 1 diabetes. The CDR3 region has the DNA TGTGCCTGGAAAGGGGTCGGCACTGAAGCTTTCTTT. Translated: CAWKGVGTEAFF. Filled out from reference TRBV30 and TRBJ1-1, the complete variable domain reads SQTIHQWPATLVQPVGSPLSLECTVEGTSNPNLYWYRQAAGRGLQLLFYSVGIGQISSEVPQNLSASRPQDRQFILSSKKLLLSDSGFYLCAWKGVGTEAFFGQGTRLTVV.